Each of the 32 T cell receptor beta chains below was sequenced from the same sample in a study of cytomegalovirus exposure and HLA in healthy donors. Vbeta (60) and Jbeta (13) primers were used in the PCR. Here immunoSEQ multiplex PCR was the method, and the copy in TCRdb shows in-frame clones only, minus some. The repertoire consists of 130,000 to 150,000 clones, with about three quarters occurring once and the leading ten covering under 3%. The sequenced sample consisted of PBMCs. These receptors were taken from a man aged 40-49 years in good health and CMV-seropositive.

The rearrangement links TRBV5-5 to TRBJ2-7, with TRBD1 matching 8 bases. The V and J ends lost 2 bases and 3 bases, in that order; junction bases with no gene match: 4. Germline V gene sequence: CDR1 SGHKS, CDR2 YYEKEE (reference sequence). CDR3 size: 14 residues. In nucleotides, the CDR3 is TGTGCCAGCAGCTTCCAGGGGGCTTACTACGAGCAGTACTTC. Translation: CASSFQGAYYEQYF.

The chain combines TRBV7-2 with TRBJ1-5, with 8 positions matching TRBD1. The germline V gene encodes CDR1 SGHTA and CDR2 FQGNSA. Germline trimming cut 2 bases from V and 7 bases from J; bases unmatched to any gene: 7. The CDR3 length is 15 residues. CDR3 coding DNA: TGTGCCAGCAGCTTAACAGGGGGAGGCGGGCAGCCCCAGCATTTT. This translates into CASSLTGGGGQPQHF.

This clone was picked up a small number of times. The chain carries TRBV10-1 and TRBJ2-3, with 13 nucleotides matching TRBD2. Germline loops: CDR1 WNHNN, CDR2 SYGVQD (reference sequence). The junction had 4 bases not matched to a gene; V was cut back by 3 bases and J by 4 bases. CDR3 length: 16 amino acids. CDR3: CASSDGLAGASDTQYF. In nucleotides, the CDR3 is TGCGCCAGCAGTGATGGACTAGCGGGAGCTTCAGATACGCAGTATTTT.

The genes are TRBV25-1 and TRBJ1-1; TRBD1 matches 7 bases. Germline values: CDR1 MGHDK, CDR2 SYGVNS. After removal of 6 bases from V and 1 base from J, the junction contained 8 bases not matched to a gene. CDR3 length: 15 residues. The CDR3 protein is CASRGEGAANTEAFF. Here the CDR3 DNA reads TGTGCCAGCAGGGGTGAGGGGGCTGCGAACACTGAAGCTTTCTTT.

The chain recombines TRBV6-1 with TRBJ2-7, with TRBD2 matching over 7 bases. The CDR3 is 14 residues long. From germline, CDR1 is MNHNS and CDR2 SASEGT. With V trimmed by 6 bases and J by 5 bases, 10 bases remained unmatched. The CDR3 reads CASRGPNRGDEQYF. CDR3 sequence (DNA): TGTGCCAGCAGGGGGCCCAATCGGGGGGACGAGCAGTACTTC.

The chain combines TRBV7-6 with TRBJ1-1; a possible D gene is TRBD1 (6 bases). V shed 5 bases and J shed 1 base, with 11 bases lying between them. Germline V gives CDR1 SGHVS, CDR2 FNYEAQ. The CDR3 is 14 amino acids. This CDR3 is CASSGGQSNTEAFF. CDR3 DNA sequence: TGTGCCAGCAGCGGAGGACAGTCGAACACTGAAGCTTTCTTT.

The chain carries TRBV20-1 and TRBJ2-3, with D hard to call. V lost 6 bases and J 6 bases, leaving 10 bases between the germline ends. The V gene's germline CDR1 is DFQATT and CDR2 SNEGSKA (reference sequence). The CDR3 sequence is 11 residues long. CDR3 protein: CSAPEMDTQYF. CDR3 bases: TGCAGTGCCCCTGAGATGGATACGCAGTATTTT.

The V and J genes are TRBV20-1 and TRBJ2-3; possible D gene TRBD2, 6 bases. CDR1 and CDR2 (germline): DFQATT, SNEGSKA (reference sequence). The CDR3 extends over 10 amino acids. The CDR3 nucleotides read TGCAGGGGGGAGGAGGATACGCAGTATTTT. Its translation is CRGEEDTQYF.

The V call is TRBV4-1, the J call TRBJ2-5; maybe TRBD2 (5 bases). V lost 1 base, J lost 2 bases, and 23 bases lay in between. This CDR3 spans 19 amino acids. The germline V gene has CDR1 MGHRA and CDR2 YSYEKL. The DNA for the CDR3 is TGCGCCAGCAGCCAAGTCGGCGGGTATGGGGTGGGCTCACAAGAGACCCAGTACTTC. As protein: CASSQVGGYGVGSQETQYF.

The rearrangement joins TRBV10-3 to TRBJ1-2; 10 bases line up with TRBD1. In germline, CDR1 is ENHRY, CDR2 SYGVKD. V was clipped by 3 bases and J by 4 bases; unmatched bases: 5. The CDR3 extends over 15 amino acids. For the CDR3, the DNA is TGTGCCATCAGTGAAGGACAGGGGGGAGTCTATGGCTACACCTTC. Protein product: CAISEGQGGVYGYTF.

The chain combines TRBV15 with TRBJ1-4; D is uncertain. The CDR3 has 13 amino acids. V was pared by 3 bases and J by 5 bases, with 7 bases between. Germline V lookup: CDR1 LNHNV, CDR2 YYDKDF (reference sequence). The CDR3 DNA is TGTGCCACCAGCAGCGGCAGGAATGAAAAACTGTTTTTT. It specifies CATSSGRNEKLFF.

CDR3 bases: TGTGCCAGCAGTTACGAGGGCAAGGCCATAGCTTTCTTT. Its protein product is CASSYEGKAIAFF. J is TRBJ1-1 and V is TRBV6-5; D is undetermined. Germline CDR1 reads MNHEY; CDR2 reads SVGAGI. CDR3 length: 13 amino acids. Trimming removed 2 bases from V and 10 bases from J, with 14 bases in between.

The chain couples TRBV11-1 to TRBJ2-1; possibly TRBD1 for D (6 bases). The CDR3 has 15 residues. Per germline, CDR1 SGHAT and CDR2 FQDESV (reference sequence). The V and J ends lost 1 base and 5 bases respectively, with 12 bases between them. The CDR3 nucleotides read TGTGCCAGCAGCTTAGGGGCAGGGGCCCACAATGAGCAGTTCTTC. Protein product: CASSLGAGAHNEQFF.

CDR3 in amino acids: CSVLAGGLEQYF. CDR3 nucleotide sequence: TGCAGCGTCTTGGCAGGGGGGCTCGAGCAGTACTTC. This chain connects TRBV29-1 to TRBJ2-7; maybe TRBD1 (7 bases). The length of the CDR3 is 12 residues. V dropped 6 bases and J dropped 6 bases, with 15 bases sitting between them. The germline V gene has CDR1 SQVTM and CDR2 ANQGSEA.

In regard to this clone: The sample contains more than one DNA sequence encoding this CDR3. This rearrangement joins TRBV5-1 to TRBJ1-1, with 7 bases lining up with TRBD1. V trimming: 5 bases; J trimming: 1 base; junction bases outside the gene matches: 5. Per germline, CDR1 SGHRS and CDR2 YFSETQ. The CDR3 covers 14 residues. CDR3 region: CASSPGTANTEAFF. The CDR3 coding sequence is TGCGCCAGCAGTCCCGGGACAGCGAACACTGAAGCTTTCTTT. Full variable domain (rest looked up from reference TRBV5-1 and TRBJ1-1): KAGVTQTPRYLIKTRGQQVTLSCSPISGHRSVSWYQQTPGQGLQFLFEYFSETQRNKGNFPGRFSGRQFSNSRSEMNVSTLELGDSALYLCASSPGTANTEAFFGQGTRLTVV.

The chain combines TRBV19 with TRBJ1-2; the D gene is possibly TRBD1 (5 bases). The CDR3 runs to 11 residues. Looked up from germline, CDR1 is LNHDA and CDR2 is SQIVND (reference sequence). V gave up 7 bases and J gave up 5 bases, with 8 bases separating them. Written as DNA, the CDR3 is TGTGCCAGTACGTCAGGGTATGGCTACACCTTC. This translates into CASTSGYGYTF.

This clone was counted only a few times. V gene TRBV5-5 combines with J gene TRBJ2-2, with 7 bases identical to TRBD2. V was clipped by 2 bases and J by 0 bases; unmatched bases: 1. The CDR3 runs to 15 residues. Germline assignment: CDR1 SGHKS and CDR2 YYEKEE (reference sequence). As DNA, the CDR3 is TGTGCCAGCAGCTTAGCGGGGTCGAACACCGGGGAGCTGTTTTTT. It yields the protein CASSLAGSNTGELFF.

This clone was picked up one time. This sequence joins TRBV9 and TRBJ2-1, with 8 bases lining up with TRBD1. Unmatched junction bases numbered 14, after V lost 0 bases and J lost 15 bases. The CDR3 consists of 15 residues. Germline V gene sequence: CDR1 SGDLS, CDR2 YYNGEE. The CDR3 DNA reads as TGTGCCAGCAGCGTAGCTACAGGGGGGACAGGAGAGTTGTTCTTC. It encodes CASSVATGGTGELFF.

As regards this clone: At one end the junction does not follow the germline gene, possibly because of a read error. The V gene is TRBV6-5, the J gene TRBJ1-2; D remains unclear. Germline lookup yields CDR1 MNHEY and CDR2 SVGAGI. CDR3 length equals 13 residues. The CDR3 sequence is CASRPSLNYGYPF. The CDR3 nucleotides are TGTGCCAGCAGACCCTCTCTAAACTATGGCTACCCCTTC.

V gene TRBV27 combines with J gene TRBJ1-6, with 7 bases lining up with TRBD1. The CDR3 loop spans 15 amino acids. Germline V gives CDR1 MNHEY, CDR2 SMNVEV (reference sequence). Germline trimming cut 6 bases from V and 3 bases from J; bases unmatched to any gene: 5. CDR3 in DNA: TGTGCCAGCAGCGACAGGGTGTTCTATAATTCACCCCTCCACTTT. It codes for CASSDRVFYNSPLHF.

This sequence joins TRBV2 and TRBJ2-2; 9 bases line up with TRBD2. The junction had 9 bases not matched to a gene; V was cut back by 6 bases and J by 4 bases. The CDR3 has 16 amino acids. Per the germline V gene, CDR1 is SNHLY and CDR2 is FYNNEI. For the CDR3, the DNA is TGTGCCAGCAGCCCTATGGGACTAGCTATCACCGGGGAGCTGTTTTTT. Protein sequence: CASSPMGLAITGELFF.

This clone has more than one count but fewer than ten. CDR3 DNA: TGTGCCAGTGCCGGGACAGGGTTCGTTTCCCGCTACGAGCAGTACTTC. The encoded protein is CASAGTGFVSRYEQYF. This rearrangement joins TRBV19 to TRBJ2-7; 9 bases match TRBD1. Trimming removed 8 bases from V and 3 bases from J; junction bases left unmatched: 14. The CDR3 covers 16 residues. CDR1 and CDR2 (germline): LNHDA, SQIVND (reference sequence).

The CDR3 here is CASSSGGRPGELFF. In nucleotides, the CDR3 is TGTGCCAGCAGCTCCGGGGGGAGGCCCGGGGAGCTGTTTTTT. The V call is TRBV7-3, the J call TRBJ2-2; 7 bases fit TRBD2. J was trimmed by 6 bases and V by 4 bases; bases with no gene match: 5. The CDR3 has 14 amino acids. Germline values: CDR1 SGHTA, CDR2 FQGTGA. The full variable domain, rest sourced from reference TRBV7-3 and TRBJ2-2, is GAGVSQTPSNKVTEKGKYVELRCDPISGHTALYWYRQSLGQGPEFLIYFQGTGAADDSGLPNDRFFAVRPEGSVSTLKIQRTERGDSAVYLCASSSGGRPGELFFGEGSRLTVL.

The J gene is TRBJ1-5, the V gene TRBV19, with 8 bases fitting TRBD1. The V segment lost 8 bases and the J segment 7 bases; nucleotides outside the gene matches: 7. Germline V lookup: CDR1 LNHDA, CDR2 SQIVND (reference sequence). The CDR3 sequence is 13 residues long. The CDR3 coding sequence is TGTGCCAGTGAGGACAGGGCAGGCCAGCCCCAGCATTTT. Translating it yields CASEDRAGQPQHF.

This chain links TRBV30 with TRBJ1-4; the D gene is possibly TRBD1 (6 bases). Trimming took off 8 bases at V and 8 bases at J, with 21 bases between the two ends. The germline CDR1 and CDR2 sequences are GTSNPN and SVGIG (reference sequence). The CDR3 totals 14 residues. As DNA, the CDR3 is TGTGCCCTACAGATACAGGGATCGGGGGAAAAACTGTTTTTT. This encodes CALQIQGSGEKLFF.

Only a few counts were recorded for this clone. The rearrangement joins TRBV7-2 to TRBJ2-4; TRBD1 might be the D (5 bases). CDR3 length: 13 amino acids. The V end lost 1 base, the J end lost 8 bases, and 9 bases lay between the germline ends. The germline V gene encodes CDR1 SGHTA and CDR2 FQGNSA. The CDR3: CASSLDQGDIQYF. CDR3 nucleotides: TGTGCCAGCAGCTTAGATCAAGGGGACATTCAGTACTTC.

The V and J genes are TRBV7-3 and TRBJ2-3, with TRBD2 matching over 14 bases. The germline V gene encodes CDR1 SGHTA and CDR2 FQGTGA. V was pared by 5 bases and J by 6 bases, with 1 base of the junction left unmatched. The CDR3 length is 14 residues. The DNA for the CDR3 is TGTGCCAGCAGCCGGACTAGCGGGAGGGATACGCAGTATTTT. This encodes CASSRTSGRDTQYF.

This chain connects TRBV11-3 to TRBJ2-4; 7 positions agree with TRBD2. V lost 1 base to trimming and J lost 6 bases; unmatched junction nucleotides: 6. CDR3 length equals 15 residues. Germline CDR1 is SGHNT and CDR2 is YENEEA. CDR3 residues: CASSLGGSGGNIQYF. The CDR3 DNA reads TGTGCCAGCAGCTTAGGCGGGAGTGGGGGAAACATTCAGTACTTC.

The V gene is TRBV5-4, the J gene TRBJ2-5, with D perhaps TRBD2 (6 bases). Germline V gene sequence: CDR1 SGHNT, CDR2 YYREEE (reference sequence). V was cut by 7 bases and J by 4 bases, with 20 bases left in between. This CDR3 has 15 amino acids. The CDR3 reads CASGSLAARGETQYF. In DNA form, the CDR3 reads TGTGCCAGCGGCTCCTTAGCGGCAAGGGGAGAGACCCAGTACTTC.

Worth noting for this clone: The junction differs from germline at one of its ends, possibly a read error. The gene calls are TRBV7-9 and TRBJ1-1, with TRBD1 matching 7 bases. This CDR3 is built from 15 residues. Germline CDR1 and CDR2: SEHNR and FQNEAQ (reference sequence). The CDR3 DNA is TGTGCCAGCATCTTAGAGGACAGGCTTAACACTGAAGCTTTCTTT. It yields the protein CASILEDRLNTEAFF.

The rearrangement uses TRBV6-5 and TRBJ1-2; a weak D match, TRBD1 (6 bases). V was shortened by 5 bases and J by 4 bases, with 14 bases between the two germline ends. Germline CDR1 reads MNHEY; CDR2 reads SVGAGI. The CDR3 sequence is 14 residues long. The CDR3 nucleotides read TGTGCCAGCAGTCTGGACAGTAACTTCTATGGCTACACCTTC. Its translation is CASSLDSNFYGYTF.

The CDR3 sequence: CASSWVAGGRRNEQFF. The CDR3 DNA reads TGTGCCAGCAGCTGGGTCGCGGGAGGGCGGCGCAATGAGCAGTTCTTC. The V call is TRBV7-2, the J call TRBJ2-1; 9 bases are shared with TRBD2. Germline values: CDR1 SGHTA, CDR2 FQGNSA. V dropped 4 bases and J dropped 6; count of bases not matched to a gene: 10. This CDR3 region has 16 residues. The full variable domain, completed using reference TRBV7-2 and TRBJ2-1, is GAGVSQSPSNKVTEKGKDVELRCDPISGHTALYWYRQSLGQGLEFLIYFQGNSAPDKSGLPSDRFSAERTGGSVSTLTIQRTQQEDSAVYLCASSWVAGGRRNEQFFGPGTRLTVL.